This T cell receptor (beta chain) comes out of a study of CD8+CD57+ T cells in acquired aplastic anemia. Across the study: The average for DNA from sorted CD4+ and CD8+ cells was around 3.5 ug. Broader study findings: Patients and controls turned out to have roughly 31 CD8+ CDR3 sequences in common.

There are many counts of this clonotype. Its target is not known. According to the study, genomic DNA was the template for TCR beta VDJ and CDR3 profiling. TCRdb used MiXCR to reprocess the reads, holding one entry per CDR3 protein. The sample includes 250,000 or so distinct CDR3 sequences, around half of them seen just once. Patients included in sequencing had previously demonstrated CD8+CD57+ cell expansion by flow cytometry. The study sampled blood from patients who had received no therapy. The source is a human donor with aplastic anemia. Sequences were obtained from sorted CD4+, CD8+, or CD8+CD57+ T cells (not recorded which) from PBMCs.

The CDR3 protein is CASSQEQRSRYNEQFF. The CDR3 nucleotides read TGCGCCAGCAGCCAAGAGCAGCGGTCCCGCTACAATGAGCAGTTCTTC. This chain uses TRBV4-1 with TRBJ2-1; D may be TRBD2 (5 bases). The V end lost 0 bases, the J end lost 3 bases, and 12 bases lay between the germline ends. Germline V gene sequence: CDR1 MGHRA, CDR2 YSYEKL. The CDR3 extends over 16 amino acids.